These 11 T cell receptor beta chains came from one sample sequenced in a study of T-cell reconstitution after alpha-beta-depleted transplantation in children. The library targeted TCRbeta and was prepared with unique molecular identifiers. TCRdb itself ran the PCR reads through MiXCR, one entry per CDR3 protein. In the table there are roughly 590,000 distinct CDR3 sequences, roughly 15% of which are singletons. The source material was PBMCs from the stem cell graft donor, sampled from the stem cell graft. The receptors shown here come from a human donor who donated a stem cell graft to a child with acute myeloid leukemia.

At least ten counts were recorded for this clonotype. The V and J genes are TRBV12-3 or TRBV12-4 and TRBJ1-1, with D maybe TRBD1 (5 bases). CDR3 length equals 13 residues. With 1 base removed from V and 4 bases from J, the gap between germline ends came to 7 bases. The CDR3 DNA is TGTGCCAGCAGTTTAGAGGGGATCACTGAAGCTTTCTTT. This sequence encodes CASSLEGITEAFF.

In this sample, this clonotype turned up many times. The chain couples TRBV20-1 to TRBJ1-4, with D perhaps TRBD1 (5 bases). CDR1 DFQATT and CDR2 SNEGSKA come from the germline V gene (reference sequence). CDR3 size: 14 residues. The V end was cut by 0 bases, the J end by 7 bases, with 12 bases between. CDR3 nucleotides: TGCAGTGCTAGAGATCTATACAGGAGTGAAAAACTGTTTTTT. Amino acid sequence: CSARDLYRSEKLFF.

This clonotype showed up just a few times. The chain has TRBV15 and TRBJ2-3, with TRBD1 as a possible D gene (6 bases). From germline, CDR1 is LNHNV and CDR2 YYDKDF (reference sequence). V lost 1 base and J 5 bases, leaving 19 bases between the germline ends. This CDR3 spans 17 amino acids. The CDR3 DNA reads TGTGCCACCAGCAGAGGGGGAACAGGGAACAGGCGAGATACGCAGTATTTT. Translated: CATSRGGTGNRRDTQYF.

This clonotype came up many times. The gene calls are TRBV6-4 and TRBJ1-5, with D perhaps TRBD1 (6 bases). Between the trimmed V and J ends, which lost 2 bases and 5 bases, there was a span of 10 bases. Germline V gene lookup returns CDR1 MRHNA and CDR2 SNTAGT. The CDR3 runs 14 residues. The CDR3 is CASSDRGLDQPQHF. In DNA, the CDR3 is TGTGCCAGCAGTGACAGGGGGTTGGATCAGCCCCAGCATTTT.

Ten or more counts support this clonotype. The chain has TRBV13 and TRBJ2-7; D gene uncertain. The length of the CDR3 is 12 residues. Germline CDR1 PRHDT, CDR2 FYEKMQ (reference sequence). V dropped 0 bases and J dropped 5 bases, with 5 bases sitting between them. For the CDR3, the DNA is TGTGCCAGCAGCTTAGGGTCCCACGAGCAGTACGTC. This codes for CASSLGSHEQYV.

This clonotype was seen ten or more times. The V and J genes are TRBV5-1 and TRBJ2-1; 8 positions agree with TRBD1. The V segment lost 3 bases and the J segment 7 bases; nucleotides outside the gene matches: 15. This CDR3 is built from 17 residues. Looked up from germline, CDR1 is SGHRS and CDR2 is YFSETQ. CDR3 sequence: CASSSRGQGTGANEQFF. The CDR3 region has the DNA TGCGCCAGCAGCTCACGAGGACAGGGTACCGGGGCAAATGAGCAGTTCTTC.

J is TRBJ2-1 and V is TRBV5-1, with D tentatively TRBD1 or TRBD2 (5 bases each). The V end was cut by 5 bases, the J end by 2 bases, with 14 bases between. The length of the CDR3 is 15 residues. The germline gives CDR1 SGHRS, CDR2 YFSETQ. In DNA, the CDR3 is TGCGCCAGCAGTGGGACCAACACTACCTACAATGAGCAGTTCTTC. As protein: CASSGTNTTYNEQFF.

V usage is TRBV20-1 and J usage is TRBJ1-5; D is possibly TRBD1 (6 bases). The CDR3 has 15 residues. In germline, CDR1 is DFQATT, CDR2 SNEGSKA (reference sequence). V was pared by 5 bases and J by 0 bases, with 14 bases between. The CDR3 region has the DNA TGCAGTGCTGATGGACAGTTCGATAGCAATCAGCCCCAGCATTTT. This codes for CSADGQFDSNQPQHF.

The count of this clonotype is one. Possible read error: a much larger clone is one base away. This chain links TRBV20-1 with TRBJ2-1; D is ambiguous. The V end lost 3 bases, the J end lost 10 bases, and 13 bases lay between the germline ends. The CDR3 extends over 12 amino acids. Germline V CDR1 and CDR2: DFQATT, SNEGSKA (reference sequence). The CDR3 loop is CSARAPTDEQFF. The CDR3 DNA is TGCAGTGCTAGGGCCCCGACGGACGAGCAGTTCTTC.

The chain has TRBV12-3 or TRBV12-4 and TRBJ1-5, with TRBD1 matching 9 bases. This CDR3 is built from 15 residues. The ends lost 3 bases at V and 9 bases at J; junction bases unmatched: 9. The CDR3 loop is CASSFDRGAMGPQHF. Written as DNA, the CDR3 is TGTGCCAGCAGTTTCGACAGGGGGGCGATGGGGCCCCAGCATTTT.

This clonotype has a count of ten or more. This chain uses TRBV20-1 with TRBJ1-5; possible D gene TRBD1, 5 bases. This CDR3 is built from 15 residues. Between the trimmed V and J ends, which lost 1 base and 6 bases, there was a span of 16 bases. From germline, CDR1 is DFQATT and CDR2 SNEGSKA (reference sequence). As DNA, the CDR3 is TGCAGTGCTAGAGGGGGGGAGTATGGGACTCAGCCCCAGCATTTT. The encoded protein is CSARGGEYGTQPQHF.